Below are 27 T cell receptor beta chains sequenced from a single sample in a study of blood T cell repertoires in COVID-19. The protocol was immunoSEQ multiplex PCR, while the TCRdb copy is restricted to in-frame clones and leaves out a portion. The repertoire holds over 25,000 clones, with approximately 90% as singletons. Sequenced sample: peripheral blood. These receptors came from a man aged 55 to 70 with acute or convalescent COVID-19.

The V call is TRBV3-1 (or the pseudogene TRBV3-2), the J call TRBJ2-2; 11 bases are a match to TRBD2. The CDR3 has 15 amino acids. Looked up from germline, CDR1 is LGHDT and CDR2 is YNNKEL (reference sequence). J lost 4 bases, V lost 4 bases, and 2 bases had no gene match. The CDR3 loop is CASSLGLAGTGELFF. The CDR3, as DNA: TGTGCCAGCAGCCTAGGACTAGCGGGCACCGGGGAGCTGTTTTTT.

The J gene is TRBJ1-5, the V gene TRBV19; 8 bases fit TRBD1. Trimming at V came to 0 bases and at J to 3 bases, leaving 7 bases not matched to a gene. The CDR3 spans 17 residues. Per germline, CDR1 LNHDA and CDR2 SQIVND (reference sequence). CDR3 coding DNA: TGTGCCAGTAGTATAGACCGACAGGGGATCCTCAATCAGCCCCAGCATTTT. It codes for CASSIDRQGILNQPQHF.

The genes are TRBV5-4 and TRBJ2-5; TRBD2 agrees at 11 bases. This CDR3 spans 15 amino acids. Trimming cost V 4 bases and J 1 base; bases outside gene matches: 3. Germline loops: CDR1 SGHNT, CDR2 YYREEE (reference sequence). The CDR3: CASSRTSGFQETQYF. The DNA for the CDR3 is TGTGCCAGCAGCCGGACTAGCGGGTTCCAAGAGACCCAGTACTTC.

The rearrangement uses TRBV29-1 and TRBJ2-7; TRBD2 might be the D (7 bases). The CDR3 sequence is 13 residues long. V lost 4 bases to trimming and J lost 5 bases, with 15 bases between them. Germline assignment: CDR1 SQVTM and CDR2 ANQGSEA. The CDR3 DNA reads as TGCAGCGTTGTACGGGGGGCGTCTGACGAGCAGTACTTC. Protein: CSVVRGASDEQYF.

CDR3 amino acids: CASSPSGNSPLHF. Here the CDR3 DNA reads TGTGCCAGCAGCCCCAGTGGTAATTCACCCCTCCACTTT. The genes are TRBV27 and TRBJ1-6, with no clear D. V shed 6 bases and J shed 6 bases, with 9 bases lying between them. The CDR3 covers 13 residues. Germline V gene lookup returns CDR1 MNHEY and CDR2 SMNVEV (reference sequence).

The V and J genes are TRBV19 and TRBJ1-1, with TRBD1 as a possible D gene (6 bases). The V and J ends lost 4 bases and 0 bases respectively, with 9 bases between them. The germline gives CDR1 LNHDA, CDR2 SQIVND (reference sequence). This CDR3 spans 14 amino acids. The CDR3 protein is CASSKTGLNTEAFF. Written as DNA, the CDR3 is TGTGCCAGTAGTAAAACAGGGCTGAACACTGAAGCTTTCTTT.

V and J are TRBV19 and TRBJ2-3; 7 bases map to TRBD1. The CDR3 length is 14 residues. Losses at the gene ends were 3 bases for V and 6 bases for J; bases not matched to a gene: 6. The germline CDR1 and CDR2 sequences are LNHDA and SQIVND (reference sequence). The CDR3 here is CASSIGQGVDTQYF. In DNA form, the CDR3 reads TGTGCCAGTAGTATCGGGCAGGGGGTTGATACGCAGTATTTT.

The chain recombines TRBV5-1 with TRBJ2-1; 11 nucleotides match TRBD2. The J segment lost 7 bases and the V segment lost 0 bases, leaving 9 bases of the junction unmatched. Per germline, CDR1 SGHRS and CDR2 YFSETQ. The CDR3 extends over 17 amino acids. Written as DNA, the CDR3 is TGCGCCAGCAGCTTGGTACTAGCGGGAGATCTGAGTAATGAGCAGTTCTTC. Its translation: CASSLVLAGDLSNEQFF.

CDR3 sequence: CAWSVLSIAGGPESEQYF. The CDR3 DNA follows: TGTGCCTGGAGTGTACTCTCAATAGCGGGAGGGCCAGAATCCGAGCAGTACTTC. The chain combines TRBV30 with TRBJ2-7; 11 bases match TRBD2. J lost 6 bases, V lost 0 bases, and 16 bases had no gene match. The germline CDR1 and CDR2 sequences are GTSNPN and SVGIG (reference sequence). This CDR3 has 18 amino acids.

CDR3 residues: CASRGPTEAFF. CDR3 nucleotide sequence: TGTGCCAGCCGAGGGCCCACTGAAGCTTTCTTT. V is TRBV6-5 and J is TRBJ1-1; D not certain. V was pared by 8 bases and J by 4 bases, with 8 bases between. CDR3 size: 11 residues. Germline CDR1 is MNHEY and CDR2 is SVGAGI.

The V gene is TRBV5-1, the J gene TRBJ2-2; D is possibly TRBD1 (6 bases). Looked up from germline, CDR1 is SGHRS and CDR2 is YFSETQ. The CDR3 consists of 13 residues. Trimming removed 4 bases at V and 6 bases at J, with 10 bases between. The CDR3 region is CASSLDRPGELFF. The CDR3 nucleotides read TGCGCCAGCAGCCTGGACAGACCCGGGGAGCTGTTTTTT.

V is TRBV12-5 and J is TRBJ2-1; 8 bases line up with TRBD2. This CDR3 spans 19 amino acids. Germline loops: CDR1 LGHNT, CDR2 FRNRAP. V lost 0 bases, J lost 1 base, and 11 bases stayed unmatched. The CDR3 loop reads CASGLVPSSGIRSYNEQFF. CDR3 coding DNA: TGTGCTAGTGGTTTGGTACCGAGTAGCGGGATAAGGTCCTACAATGAGCAGTTCTTC. The full variable domain, rest sourced from reference TRBV12-5 and TRBJ2-1, is DARVTQTPRHKVTEMGQEVTMRCQPILGHNTVFWYRQTMMQGLELLAYFRNRAPLDDSGMPKDRFSAEMPDATLATLKIQPSEPRDSAVYFCASGLVPSSGIRSYNEQFFGPGTRLTVL.

The rearrangement links TRBV4-2 to TRBJ1-3, with a tentative D call TRBD1 (5 bases). The length of the CDR3 is 16 residues. The germline gives CDR1 LGHNA, CDR2 YNFKEQ. Between the trimmed V and J ends, which lost 4 bases and 0 bases, there was a span of 13 bases. In DNA form, the CDR3 reads TGTGCCAGCAGCCCGTTGGGGGGTAACTCTGGAAACACCATATATTTT. Protein sequence: CASSPLGGNSGNTIYF.

The V and J genes are TRBV5-6 and TRBJ1-1; 8 nucleotides agree with TRBD1. Germline V lookup: CDR1 SGHDT, CDR2 YYEEEE. J gave up 4 bases and V 2 bases, and 7 bases lay outside the gene matches. The CDR3 spans 15 residues. The CDR3 DNA sequence: TGTGCCAGCAGCTTACCGGGTACAGGGGGCACTGAAGCTTTCTTT. As protein: CASSLPGTGGTEAFF.

V and J are TRBV24-1 and TRBJ2-1, with 8 bases matching TRBD2. This CDR3 is 15 amino acids long. V was pared by 6 bases and J by 7 bases, with 10 bases of the junction left unmatched. Germline V lookup: CDR1 KGHDR, CDR2 SFDVKD. The CDR3 protein is CATSPGGGRANEQFF. The CDR3 DNA follows: TGTGCCACCAGTCCAGGCGGGGGGAGGGCGAATGAGCAGTTCTTC.

The CDR3 coding sequence is TGTGCCTGGAGTGTACGGAGGGGCTTCTCTGGAAACACCATATATTTT. Protein product: CAWSVRRGFSGNTIYF. This chain uses TRBV30 with TRBJ1-3; D may be TRBD1 (5 bases). V lost 0 bases and J lost 0, with 12 bases in between. The CDR3 spans 16 residues. The germline V gene encodes CDR1 GTSNPN and CDR2 SVGIG (reference sequence).

J is TRBJ2-5 and V is TRBV10-2; TRBD2 matches at 8 bases. The CDR3 length is 13 residues. The J segment lost 4 bases and the V segment lost 5 bases, leaving 3 bases of the junction unmatched. CDR1 WSHSY and CDR2 SAAADI come from the germline V gene. The CDR3 reads CASSSSGRETQYF. The CDR3 DNA reads as TGCGCCAGCAGTTCCAGCGGGAGAGAGACCCAGTACTTC.

The J gene is TRBJ1-5, the V gene TRBV7-8; 9 bases are shared with TRBD1. With V trimmed by 4 bases and J by 0 bases, 4 bases remained unmatched. From germline, CDR1 is SGHVS and CDR2 FQNEAQ. The CDR3 contains 16 residues. The DNA of the CDR3 is TGTGCCAGCAGCTCGGACAGGGGTTATAGCAATCAGCCCCAGCATTTT. Its protein is CASSSDRGYSNQPQHF.

The chain recombines TRBV2 with TRBJ2-3; D possibly corresponds to TRBD2 (6 bases). This CDR3 has 17 amino acids. The ends were cut back, 4 bases at V and 0 bases at J, with 17 bases in the middle. The germline V gene encodes CDR1 SNHLY and CDR2 FYNNEI. CDR3: CASSVSGSRDSTDTQYF. The CDR3 nucleotides are TGTGCCAGCAGTGTAAGCGGGTCTAGAGATAGCACAGATACGCAGTATTTT.

The genes are TRBV7-2 and TRBJ1-4; tentatively, D is TRBD1 (5 bases). Germline loops: CDR1 SGHTA, CDR2 FQGNSA. The CDR3 is 15 residues long. V was shortened by 5 bases and J by 5 bases, with 15 bases between the two germline ends. The CDR3 DNA reads TGTGCCAGCAGCGTCAATCGGGGGGGGAATGAAAAACTGTTTTTT. As protein: CASSVNRGGNEKLFF.

The genes are TRBV5-4 and TRBJ1-1; D not certain. Looked up from germline, CDR1 is SGHNT and CDR2 is YYREEE (reference sequence). CDR3 length: 15 amino acids. V gave up 0 bases and J gave up 3 bases, with 12 bases separating them. CDR3: CASSLEHPRYTEAFF. The CDR3 DNA follows: TGTGCCAGCAGCTTGGAGCATCCCAGGTACACTGAAGCTTTCTTT.

The rearrangement uses TRBV19 and TRBJ2-1; a weak D match, TRBD2 (5 bases). The CDR3 is made up of 14 amino acids. V lost 6 bases and J lost 4, with 13 bases in between. Germline-derived CDR1 and CDR2 are LNHDA and SQIVND (reference sequence). CDR3 DNA sequence: TGTGCCAGTAGCCTTGACGGGATATACAATGAGCAGTTCTTC. Translating it yields CASSLDGIYNEQFF.

The chain has TRBV7-6 and TRBJ2-3; 11 bases are shared with TRBD2. This CDR3 is built from 17 residues. Germline assignment: CDR1 SGHVS and CDR2 FNYEAQ. With V trimmed by 4 bases and J by 8 bases, 14 bases remained unmatched. In DNA, the CDR3 is TGTGCCAGCAGCTCCAGGGCGGGACTAGCGGCACGTAGTACGCAGTATTTT. Its protein product is CASSSRAGLAARSTQYF.

The chain combines TRBV6-6 with TRBJ2-1, with D perhaps matching TRBD1 (6 bases). V dropped 2 bases and J dropped 5 bases, with 13 bases sitting between them. This CDR3 comprises 15 residues. CDR1 is MNHNY, CDR2 SVGAGI, per germline (reference sequence). Written as DNA, the CDR3 is TGTGCCAGCAGTTACCCGGACAGAGCCCACAATGAGCAGTTCTTC. Its protein is CASSYPDRAHNEQFF.

This clone was counted a few times. The V call is TRBV18, the J call TRBJ2-1; TRBD2 agrees at 9 bases. CDR1 is KGHSH, CDR2 LQKENI, per germline. The CDR3 contains 18 residues. The junction had 14 bases not matched to a gene; V was cut back by 4 bases and J by 4 bases. The CDR3 loop is CASSLSSGATSGYNEQFF. In DNA, the CDR3 is TGTGCCAGCTCACTATCCTCCGGGGCGACTAGCGGTTACAATGAGCAGTTCTTC.

The J gene is TRBJ2-1, the V gene TRBV19; 7 nucleotides agree with TRBD1. The V segment lost 1 base and the J segment 4 bases; nucleotides outside the gene matches: 16. This CDR3 region has 19 residues. CDR1 and CDR2 from the germline V gene are LNHDA and SQIVND (reference sequence). The CDR3 region is CASSIGGPTPGQSYNEQFF. The CDR3, as DNA: TGTGCCAGTAGTATAGGAGGCCCGACCCCGGGACAGTCTTACAATGAGCAGTTCTTC.

The chain combines TRBV20-1 with TRBJ2-5; TRBD2 matches at 7 bases. The CDR3 is 15 residues long. V trimming: 3 bases; J trimming: 5 bases; junction bases outside the gene matches: 12. The V gene's germline CDR1 is DFQATT and CDR2 SNEGSKA (reference sequence). Written as DNA, the CDR3 is TGCAGTGCTAGTTCAGCGGGAAGGGGTGCGGAGACCCAGTACTTC. This sequence encodes CSASSAGRGAETQYF.